The 27 T cell receptor beta chains listed next were all sequenced from one sample in a study of shared clonotypes between healthy human individuals. Sequencing was performed with immunoSEQ multiplex PCR; in TCRdb, only in-frame clones are kept and a portion is missing. The sample holds 450,000 to 500,000 clones, approximately 80% seen once. Sequencing was carried out using PBMCs. The source is a woman aged 40-49 years in good health. Some clones in this sample may be carry-over from other donors' samples.

The V and J genes are TRBV10-2 and TRBJ1-4; TRBD1 aligns across 7 bases. V shed 6 bases and J 5 bases; nucleotides not matched to a gene: 6. The V gene's germline CDR1 is WSHSY and CDR2 SAAADI. The length of the CDR3 is 14 residues. CDR3 nucleotides: TGCGCCAGCAGCGCCGGGACAGAGAATGAAAAACTGTTTTTT. It specifies CASSAGTENEKLFF.

The CDR3 nucleotides are TGTGCCAGCAGTTTAGAACAATTCCTTTGGAATGAGCAGTTCTTC. Its protein is CASSLEQFLWNEQFF. The chain carries TRBV28 and TRBJ2-1; no definite D call. The V gene lost 2 bases and the J gene lost 7 bases, with 15 bases spanning the gap. This CDR3 has 15 amino acids. CDR1 is MDHEN, CDR2 SYDVKM, per germline. Full variable domain (missing parts from reference TRBV28 and TRBJ2-1): DVKVTQSSRYLVKRTGEKVFLECVQDMDHENMFWYRQDPGLGLRLIYFSYDVKMKEKGDIPEGYSVSREKKERFSLILESASTNQTSMYLCASSLEQFLWNEQFFGPGTRLTVL.

The chain recombines TRBV7-2 with TRBJ2-7; 9 bases agree with TRBD1. Trimming removed 5 bases from V and 4 bases from J; junction bases left unmatched: 9. CDR3 size: 15 residues. Per germline, CDR1 SGHTA and CDR2 FQGNSA. CDR3 sequence reads: CASSLRGQGVYEQYF. For the CDR3, the DNA is TGTGCCAGCAGCCTACGGGGACAGGGAGTTTACGAGCAGTACTTC.

The chain couples TRBV6-6 to TRBJ1-5; maybe TRBD1 (5 bases). This CDR3 is 13 amino acids long. CDR1 MNHNY and CDR2 SVGAGI come from the germline V gene (reference sequence). V gave up 7 bases and J gave up 7 bases, with 14 bases separating them. CDR3 bases: TGTGCCAGCAAGGGGATCGGCTACCAGCCCCAGCATTTT. Residues: CASKGIGYQPQHF.

As regards this clone: At one boundary the junction diverges from the germline segment, which might be a read error. J is TRBJ1-4 and V is TRBV6-1, with 7 bases that match TRBD1. The germline V gene encodes CDR1 MNHNS and CDR2 SASEGT. This CDR3 region has 13 residues. The CDR3 bases are TGTGCCAGCAGTGAAGCGCTCTTGGGACAGACTTCTTTT. It codes for CASSEALLGQTSF.

The rearrangement uses TRBV5-1 and TRBJ1-1; D might be TRBD1 (5 bases). This CDR3 has 15 residues. Germline assignment: CDR1 SGHRS and CDR2 YFSETQ. V was pared by 5 bases and J by 10 bases, with 24 bases between. The CDR3 protein is CASSHEGRGDEGAFF. CDR3 nucleotide sequence: TGCGCCAGCAGTCATGAGGGGCGAGGGGACGAGGGAGCTTTCTTT.

The chain joins TRBV6-1 to TRBJ2-6; D is ambiguous. This CDR3 has 13 amino acids. V lost 10 bases and J lost 0, with 7 bases in between. Germline values: CDR1 MNHNS, CDR2 SASEGT. As DNA, the CDR3 is TGTGCCACCACAGTCTCTGGGGCCAACGTCCTGACTTTC. Protein sequence: CATTVSGANVLTF.

V is TRBV11-2 and J is TRBJ2-7, with TRBD1 matching over 10 bases. The CDR3 totals 15 residues. J was trimmed by 6 bases and V by 8 bases; bases with no gene match: 13. From germline, CDR1 is SGHAT and CDR2 FQNNGV. The CDR3 coding sequence is TGTGCCAGCCACCTAGGGGGACAGGGGTTGGCCGAGCAGTACTTC. This sequence encodes CASHLGGQGLAEQYF.

Turning to this clone: This is likely an artifact of a read error, given a far larger clone one base away. The CDR3 carries no conserved terminal phenylalanine or tryptophan, so it likely arises from a read error. The rearrangement uses TRBV28 and TRBJ1-2; 7 bases match TRBD1. The CDR3 sequence is 14 residues long. Germline-derived CDR1 and CDR2 are MDHEN and SYDVKM. With 6 bases clipped from V and 5 bases from J, the junction kept 9 bases outside the gene matches. CDR3 coding DNA: TGTGCCAGCAGCAATAGGGGGCGCGGGTATGGCTACACCCTC. Translating gives CASSNRGRGYGYTL.

The chain uses TRBV19 and TRBJ2-7, with TRBD1 matching 7 bases. Germline-derived CDR1 and CDR2 are LNHDA and SQIVND (reference sequence). The CDR3 is 15 amino acids. The trim removed 3 bases at V and 0 bases at J, leaving 5 bases unmatched. The CDR3 bases are TGTGCCAGTAGTATTTACAGGGGCCCCTCCTACGAGCAGTACTTC. This sequence encodes CASSIYRGPSYEQYF. Together with reference TRBV19 and TRBJ2-7, the CDR3 gives the full variable domain: DGGITQSPKYLFRKEGQNVTLSCEQNLNHDAMYWYRQDPGQGLRLIYYSQIVNDFQKGDIAEGYSVSREKKESFPLTVTSAQKNPTAFYLCASSIYRGPSYEQYFGPGTRLTVT.

This chain joins TRBV4-1 and TRBJ2-7, with D maybe TRBD2 (6 bases). This CDR3 comprises 17 residues. The V and J ends lost 1 base and 0 bases respectively, with 16 bases between them. Germline V CDR1 and CDR2: MGHRA, YSYEKL. For the CDR3, the DNA is TGCGCCAGCAGCCAAGTGGGGCTAGCGAAACTCTCCTACGAGCAGTACTTC. Translated: CASSQVGLAKLSYEQYF.

This clone was counted only a few times. The chain joins TRBV29-1 to TRBJ1-2; D not resolved. Germline V CDR1 and CDR2: SQVTM, ANQGSEA. V dropped 4 bases and J dropped 2 bases, with 8 bases sitting between them. CDR3 length: 12 amino acids. The CDR3 spells CSVVWTNYGYTF. The CDR3 nucleotides are TGCAGCGTTGTCTGGACGAACTATGGCTACACCTTC.

J is TRBJ1-2 and V is TRBV7-2, with 7 bases identical to TRBD1. J was trimmed by 4 bases and V by 4 bases; bases with no gene match: 6. Per germline, CDR1 SGHTA and CDR2 FQGNSA. The CDR3 contains 14 residues. CDR3 coding DNA: TGTGCCAGCAGCTACCCAGGGGGGCCCTATGGCTACACCTTC. Its translation: CASSYPGGPYGYTF.

In its sample, this clone was seen a few times. The gene calls are TRBV15 and TRBJ1-2; no definite D call. The V gene lost 4 bases and the J gene lost 7 bases, with 19 bases spanning the gap. Germline V gene data show CDR1 as LNHNV and CDR2 as YYDKDF (reference sequence). This CDR3 has 15 amino acids. The CDR3 DNA reads as TGTGCCACCAGCACCCAAGGAGTCGTATCCTTTGGCTACACCTTC. It translates to CATSTQGVVSFGYTF.

V usage is TRBV4-2 and J usage is TRBJ1-5, with TRBD1 as a possible D gene (6 bases). Germline assignment: CDR1 LGHNA and CDR2 YNFKEQ. The CDR3 runs to 15 residues. Trimming stripped 2 bases from V and 6 bases from J, with 14 bases between. In nucleotides, the CDR3 is TGTGCCAGCAGCCAACGGGAGGGAGGGGGTCAGCCCCAGCATTTT. Translation gives CASSQREGGGQPQHF.

The rearrangement uses TRBV20-1 and TRBJ2-1, with 10 bases fitting TRBD2. CDR1 and CDR2 from the germline V gene are DFQATT and SNEGSKA (reference sequence). The CDR3 extends over 11 amino acids. The CDR3 region has the DNA TGCGGGACTAGCGTATACAATGAGCAGTTCTTC. Translation gives CGTSVYNEQFF.

The table lists this clone with a count of one. This chain links TRBV19 with TRBJ1-1; tentative D call: TRBD1 (5 bases). Germline V gives CDR1 LNHDA, CDR2 SQIVND (reference sequence). CDR3 length equals 14 residues. Deletions cut 4 bases from V and 1 base from J, with 10 bases between. CDR3 in amino acids: CASSRGTANTEAFF. CDR3 nucleotides: TGTGCCAGTAGTAGGGGGACCGCGAACACTGAAGCTTTCTTT.

CDR3 protein: CASSVADGRAGDTQYF. For the CDR3, the DNA is TGTGCCAGCAGCGTAGCCGACGGGAGGGCAGGGGATACGCAGTATTTT. The chain carries TRBV9 and TRBJ2-3; 8 bases align to TRBD2. Germline CDR1 is SGDLS and CDR2 is YYNGEE. With V trimmed by 0 bases and J by 6 bases, 9 bases remained unmatched. CDR3 length: 16 residues.

The chain recombines TRBV29-1 with TRBJ2-1, with 10 bases that match TRBD2. Trimming cost V 6 bases and J 6 bases; bases outside gene matches: 8. The germline V gene has CDR1 SQVTM and CDR2 ANQGSEA. This CDR3 spans 14 amino acids. CDR3 sequence (DNA): TGCAGCGTCGTTACTAGCGGGAAAGGCAATGAGCAGTTCTTC. Amino acids: CSVVTSGKGNEQFF.

In this sample, this clone turned up a few times. The same CDR3 is also encoded by other DNA sequences in this sample. The V gene is TRBV9, the J gene TRBJ2-7, with TRBD1 identical over 7 bases. From germline, CDR1 is SGDLS and CDR2 YYNGEE. The CDR3 is 15 residues long. Unmatched junction bases numbered 6, after V lost 1 base and J lost 2 bases. The CDR3 here is CASSVTRDSPYEQYF. The DNA of the CDR3 is TGTGCCAGCAGCGTAACCCGGGACAGCCCCTACGAGCAGTACTTC.

V usage is TRBV27 and J usage is TRBJ1-3, with D perhaps matching TRBD1 (5 bases). The germline V gene encodes CDR1 MNHEY and CDR2 SMNVEV (reference sequence). Trimming left V 5 bases short and J 2 bases short, with 16 bases between. CDR3 length: 16 residues. Here the CDR3 DNA reads TGTGCCAGCAGTCCCGCCGCCGCGGGGGCTGGAAACACCATATATTTT. Its protein product is CASSPAAAGAGNTIYF.

This clone occurred once. This specimen includes other DNA sequences encoding the same CDR3. The rearrangement joins TRBV5-1 to TRBJ2-1; 7 bases line up with TRBD2. J lost 3 bases, V lost 0 bases, and 3 bases had no gene match. This CDR3 has 15 residues. Germline V gene lookup returns CDR1 SGHRS and CDR2 YFSETQ. As DNA, the CDR3 is TGCGCCAGCAGCTTGGAAGGCGGGAGCTACAATGAGCAGTTCTTC. It translates to CASSLEGGSYNEQFF.

The rearrangement uses TRBV6-1 and TRBJ1-3; D gene uncertain. The CDR3 runs to 15 residues. Deletions cut 1 base from V and 6 bases from J, with 13 bases between. Germline values: CDR1 MNHNS, CDR2 SASEGT. CDR3 nucleotides: TGTGCCAGCAGTGAAGGCCCCGGGGAAGTAAACACCATATATTTT. It specifies CASSEGPGEVNTIYF.

This chain connects TRBV6-1 to TRBJ2-7; TRBD1 agrees at 9 bases. CDR1 and CDR2 from the germline V gene are MNHNS and SASEGT. The CDR3 covers 14 residues. Unmatched junction bases numbered 11, after V lost 8 bases and J lost 6 bases. CDR3 in DNA: TGTGCCAGCCTATTCACCGGGACAGGGCCCGAGCAGTACTTC. This translates into CASLFTGTGPEQYF.

The chain recombines TRBV9 with TRBJ2-3; TRBD2 matches 9 bases. Germline CDR1 and CDR2: SGDLS and YYNGEE. The ends lost 3 bases at V and 3 bases at J; junction bases unmatched: 8. The CDR3 extends over 16 amino acids. CDR3 nucleotides: TGTGCCAGCAGCGCGCTCCCGGGACTAGCTACAGATACGCAGTATTTT. It encodes CASSALPGLATDTQYF.

Turning to this clone: It is likely a read error: a sequence one base away is far more abundant. This chain connects TRBV30 to TRBJ2-2; unclear D gene. The germline gives CDR1 GTSNPN, CDR2 SVGIG (reference sequence). This CDR3 has 14 residues. CDR3 sequence reads: CTWRAGVNTGELFF. DNA of the CDR3: TGTACCTGGAGAGCCGGTGTAAACACCGGGGAGCTGTTTTTT. Supplemented by reference TRBV30 and TRBJ2-2, the full variable domain reads SQTIHQWPATLVQPVGSPLSLECTVEGTSNPNLYWYRQAAGRGLQLLFYSVGIGQISSEVPQNLSASRPQDRQFILSSKKLLLSDSGFYLCTWRAGVNTGELFFGEGSRLTVL.

This chain links TRBV5-1 with TRBJ1-5; D is possibly TRBD1 (5 bases). Germline CDR1 reads SGHRS; CDR2 reads YFSETQ. V lost 5 bases and J lost 4, with 13 bases in between. The CDR3 loop spans 14 amino acids. CDR3 in DNA: TGCGCCAGCAGGCTCGGGACCGAGAATCAGCCCCAGCATTTT. Translating gives CASRLGTENQPQHF. Looking up the rest from reference TRBV5-1 and TRBJ1-5 gives the full variable domain: KAGVTQTPRYLIKTRGQQVTLSCSPISGHRSVSWYQQTPGQGLQFLFEYFSETQRNKGNFPGRFSGRQFSNSRSEMNVSTLELGDSALYLCASRLGTENQPQHFGDGTRLSIL.